These T cell receptor beta chains were read from a single sample in a study of CXCR3-negative and CXCR3-positive naive CD8 T cells. TCRdb re-called the 5' RACE reads; every CDR3 protein appears as one record, without DNA. Its listing shows approximately 49,000 distinct CDR3 sequences. Material: memory CD8+ T cells from blood. The receptors shown here come from a human donor in good health. Some clones in this sample may be carry-over from other donors' samples. Each CDR3 is given with its conserved first and last residue. Some rows mark clone size as missing; the rest say once, few, many or name a class of expanded clone.

v_call: TRBV2
j_call: TRBJ2-3
clone_size: -
cdr3_aa: CASSAWDYSTDTQYF

v_call: TRBV18
j_call: TRBJ1-2
clone_size: -
cdr3_aa: CASSPPGQGTYGYTF

v_call: TRBV3-1
j_call: TRBJ2-7
clone_size: -
cdr3_aa: CASSPLLIRQGALNYEQYF

v_call: TRBV11-2
j_call: TRBJ2-5
clone_size: -
cdr3_aa: CASSFGPSGTGLTETQYF

v_call: TRBV28
j_call: TRBJ2-3
clone_size: -
cdr3_aa: CASSTIGSTDTQYF

v_call: TRBV14
j_call: TRBJ2-7
clone_size: -
cdr3_aa: CASSLTGNGGYEQYF

v_call: TRBV3-1
j_call: TRBJ2-7
clone_size: -
cdr3_aa: CASSQGTGGANEQYF

v_call: TRBV6-6
j_call: TRBJ1-2
clone_size: -
cdr3_aa: CASSPDSITSYGYTF

v_call: TRBV20-1
j_call: TRBJ2-7
clone_size: -
cdr3_aa: CSATDRGSYEQYF

v_call: TRBV29-1
j_call: TRBJ2-2
clone_size: -
cdr3_aa: CSVLPDSSNTGELFF

v_call: TRBV20-1
j_call: TRBJ2-2
clone_size: -
cdr3_aa: CSARDWQGNTGELFF

v_call: TRBV6-5
j_call: TRBJ2-1
clone_size: -
cdr3_aa: CASSFLARSNEQFF

v_call: TRBV30
j_call: TRBJ1-6
clone_size: -
cdr3_aa: CAWSADGYNSPLHF

v_call: TRBV7-2
j_call: TRBJ2-7
clone_size: -
cdr3_aa: CASSFSGDYYEQYF

v_call: TRBV7-9
j_call: TRBJ2-1
clone_size: -
cdr3_aa: CASSPERGGSCNEQFF

v_call: TRBV12-3/TRBV12-4
j_call: TRBJ2-7
clone_size: -
cdr3_aa: CASSTGDPYEQYF

v_call: TRBV20-1
j_call: TRBJ2-7
clone_size: -
cdr3_aa: CSARDAGTSGRIPLGGEQYF

v_call: TRBV7-9
j_call: TRBJ2-2
clone_size: -
cdr3_aa: CASSLYSEMELFF

v_call: TRBV5-1
j_call: TRBJ1-2
clone_size: -
cdr3_aa: CASSEGDYGYTF

v_call: TRBV29-1
j_call: TRBJ2-1
clone_size: -
cdr3_aa: CSVEPGKAGEQFF

v_call: TRBV28
j_call: TRBJ1-5
clone_size: -
cdr3_aa: CASSRPGQVIHSNQPQHF

v_call: TRBV6-5
j_call: TRBJ1-2
clone_size: -
cdr3_aa: CASCYSLAGLTSNYGYTF

v_call: TRBV11-1
j_call: TRBJ2-5
clone_size: -
cdr3_aa: CASSLIEETQYF

v_call: TRBV29-1
j_call: TRBJ2-7
clone_size: -
cdr3_aa: CSVDIQGLGEQYF

v_call: TRBV10-3
j_call: TRBJ2-1
clone_size: -
cdr3_aa: CAITGTGNEQFF

v_call: TRBV29-1
j_call: TRBJ2-7
clone_size: -
cdr3_aa: CSVATGENEQYF

v_call: TRBV2
j_call: TRBJ2-7
clone_size: -
cdr3_aa: CASSEATSGADEQYF

v_call: TRBV29-1
j_call: TRBJ2-5
clone_size: -
cdr3_aa: CSVDWGLETQYF

v_call: TRBV14
j_call: TRBJ1-2
clone_size: -
cdr3_aa: CASSFRQGLDGYTF

v_call: TRBV20-1
j_call: TRBJ2-1
clone_size: -
cdr3_aa: CSAMTIAGGTYNEQFF

v_call: TRBV27
j_call: TRBJ2-1
clone_size: -
cdr3_aa: CATHRTPSSYNEQFF

v_call: TRBV28
j_call: TRBJ2-5
clone_size: -
cdr3_aa: CASSFMGNQETQYF

v_call: TRBV6-5
j_call: TRBJ2-7
clone_size: -
cdr3_aa: CASISNYEQYF

v_call: TRBV7-9
j_call: TRBJ1-2
clone_size: -
cdr3_aa: CASSLDEMDYGYTF

v_call: TRBV7-9
j_call: TRBJ1-2
clone_size: medium-sized
cdr3_aa: CASSLSGTIRDGYTF

v_call: TRBV29-1
j_call: TRBJ2-3
clone_size: -
cdr3_aa: CSAGLPGVLTDTQYF

v_call: TRBV27
j_call: TRBJ1-1
clone_size: -
cdr3_aa: CASRLTTYTEAFF

v_call: TRBV10-3
j_call: TRBJ2-7
clone_size: -
cdr3_aa: CAIISDRTGEQYF

v_call: TRBV12-3/TRBV12-4
j_call: TRBJ1-1
clone_size: -
cdr3_aa: CASSFGSATEAFF

v_call: TRBV2
j_call: TRBJ2-1
clone_size: -
cdr3_aa: CASSVHRAQRNNEQFF

v_call: TRBV11-2
j_call: TRBJ2-2
clone_size: -
cdr3_aa: CASSLDRGPGELFF

v_call: TRBV14
j_call: TRBJ2-1
clone_size: -
cdr3_aa: CASSSKLAGSYNEQFF

v_call: TRBV5-6
j_call: TRBJ2-7
clone_size: -
cdr3_aa: CASSLGGSGYYEQYF

v_call: TRBV2
j_call: TRBJ2-7
clone_size: -
cdr3_aa: CATTPAGRQYEQYF

v_call: TRBV28
j_call: TRBJ2-1
clone_size: -
cdr3_aa: CASSLDSYNEQFF

v_call: TRBV9
j_call: TRBJ2-7
clone_size: -
cdr3_aa: CASSVAAVAYEQYF

v_call: TRBV11-3
j_call: TRBJ2-1
clone_size: -
cdr3_aa: CASSPKREGGEQFF

v_call: TRBV28
j_call: TRBJ1-1
clone_size: -
cdr3_aa: CASREELNTEAFF

v_call: TRBV6-6
j_call: TRBJ2-5
clone_size: -
cdr3_aa: CASTLLAGGETQYF

v_call: TRBV28
j_call: TRBJ2-1
clone_size: -
cdr3_aa: CASSHSVQGYYNEQFF

v_call: TRBV7-3
j_call: TRBJ1-1
clone_size: -
cdr3_aa: CASSLWDRGNRDTEAFF

v_call: TRBV29-1
j_call: TRBJ2-2
clone_size: -
cdr3_aa: CSVQGPTGELFF

v_call: TRBV12-3/TRBV12-4
j_call: TRBJ1-4
clone_size: -
cdr3_aa: CASRMGRKEKLFF

v_call: TRBV29-1
j_call: TRBJ2-1
clone_size: -
cdr3_aa: CSVGGGSSYNEQFF

v_call: TRBV28
j_call: TRBJ2-7
clone_size: -
cdr3_aa: CASSLGSFGASYEQYF

v_call: TRBV6-5
j_call: TRBJ1-1
clone_size: -
cdr3_aa: CASQPTVNTEAFF

v_call: TRBV14
j_call: TRBJ2-3
clone_size: -
cdr3_aa: CASSQPGDLDTQYF